The 7 T cell receptor beta chains in this list originate from one sample, sequenced in a study of cytomegalovirus exposure and HLA in healthy donors. This PCR relied on a set of 60 Vbeta primers and 13 Jbeta primers. Data came from immunoSEQ multiplex PCR; TCRdb stores just in-frame clones and leaves some out. The repertoire includes under 200,000 clones, 65% to 85% of them detected once, and approximately 0.78% sits in the top ten. Sequenced material: PBMCs. Every receptor here comes from a woman aged 18-30 years in good health and CMV-seronegative.

The chain employs TRBV4-1 and TRBJ2-7; D might be TRBD1 (5 bases). V was shortened by 1 base and J by 5 bases, with 15 bases between the two germline ends. Germline-derived CDR1 and CDR2 are MGHRA and YSYEKL. This CDR3 contains 15 residues. CDR3 coding DNA: TGCGCCAGCAGCCAAGTATTAGGGGCGAGCGACGAGCAGTACTTC. It codes for CASSQVLGASDEQYF.

This chain joins TRBV10-3 and TRBJ2-1, with 7 bases identical to TRBD2. Germline V CDR1 and CDR2: ENHRY, SYGVKD. CDR3 length: 18 amino acids. V was clipped by 2 bases and J by 4 bases; unmatched bases: 14. CDR3: CAISETGTTSSGYNEQFF. CDR3 nucleotides: TGTGCCATCAGTGAGACCGGGACTACTTCATCGGGGTACAATGAGCAGTTCTTC.

CDR3 protein: CASSYPGSSYNEQFF. The DNA for the CDR3 is TGTGCCAGCAGTTACCCTGGTAGCTCCTACAATGAGCAGTTCTTC. This rearrangement joins TRBV6-5 to TRBJ2-1; D unresolved. The V gene's germline CDR1 is MNHEY and CDR2 SVGAGI. Trimming took off 2 bases at V and 0 bases at J, with 8 bases between the two ends. There are 15 residues in the CDR3.

The chain carries TRBV7-2 and TRBJ2-1; 8 bases agree with TRBD2. V lost 2 bases and J lost 6; bases outside the gene matches: 6. The germline V gene has CDR1 SGHTA and CDR2 FQGNSA. The length of the CDR3 is 15 residues. Here the CDR3 DNA reads TGTGCCAGCAGCTTACCCCTAGCGGGTGGCAATGAGCAGTTCTTC. It is translated as CASSLPLAGGNEQFF. Combining the CDR3 with reference TRBV7-2 and TRBJ2-1 gives the whole variable domain GAGVSQSPSNKVTEKGKDVELRCDPISGHTALYWYRQSLGQGLEFLIYFQGNSAPDKSGLPSDRFSAERTGGSVSTLTIQRTQQEDSAVYLCASSLPLAGGNEQFFGPGTRLTVL.

The chain recombines TRBV9 with TRBJ2-7, with a possible D match to TRBD1 (5 bases). V was cut by 1 base and J by 7 bases, with 24 bases left in between. The CDR3 loop spans 17 amino acids. Germline V gives CDR1 SGDLS, CDR2 YYNGEE. CDR3 nucleotides: TGTGCCAGCAGCGTAAGCTCCGATAGGGCGGCGGCAGGGGAGCAGTACTTC. Residues: CASSVSSDRAAAGEQYF.

The rearrangement joins TRBV10-2 to TRBJ1-1, with a possible D match to TRBD1 (5 bases). This CDR3 is built from 15 residues. Per the germline V gene, CDR1 is WSHSY and CDR2 is SAAADI. V lost 2 bases to trimming and J lost 6 bases, with 16 bases between them. CDR3 sequence: CASSEPSEGVPEAFF. CDR3 coding DNA: TGCGCCAGCAGTGAGCCCTCCGAAGGGGTCCCTGAAGCTTTCTTT.

The gene calls are TRBV29-1 and TRBJ2-5; 12 positions agree with TRBD1. Gene TRBJ2-7 matches the end of the DNA better, so the J call may be wrong. CDR1 SQVTM and CDR2 ANQGSEA come from the germline V gene. The CDR3 consists of 17 residues. This CDR3 is CSVHTLLGTGGIYEQYF. DNA for the CDR3: TGCAGCGTTCACACCCTTTTAGGGACAGGGGGCATCTACGAGCAGTACTTC.